This passage covers 18 T cell receptor beta chains from one sample sequenced in a study of blood T cell repertoires in COVID-19. Assay: immunoSEQ multiplex PCR; the TCRdb copy retains only in-frame clones and omits some. The table includes under 200,000 clones, around 86% detected once. The sample was peripheral blood. Source of these receptors: a woman older than 75 in a cohort sampled during active or convalescent COVID-19.

The genes are TRBV10-3 and TRBJ2-1; the match to TRBD2 covers 9 bases. The germline gives CDR1 ENHRY, CDR2 SYGVKD. Trimming cost V 6 bases and J 4 bases; bases outside gene matches: 4. The CDR3 length is 14 residues. The DNA of the CDR3 is TGTGCCATCAGGCGGGAGGGCGAGTACAATGAGCAGTTCTTC. It codes for CAIRREGEYNEQFF.

The count of this clone is one. DNA for the CDR3: TGTGCCAGCAGTTTTAGCGGGAGGGTTGGCAATGAGCAGTTCTTC. Amino acids: CASSFSGRVGNEQFF. This chain links TRBV6-5 with TRBJ2-1; 11 nucleotides align to TRBD2. From germline, CDR1 is MNHEY and CDR2 SVGAGI. The CDR3 runs 15 residues. The V and J ends lost 4 bases and 6 bases, in that order; junction bases with no gene match: 5.

This chain connects TRBV29-1 to TRBJ2-3, with TRBD2 identical over 11 bases. This CDR3 has 16 amino acids. The germline CDR1 and CDR2 sequences are SQVTM and ANQGSEA. The V segment lost 5 bases and the J segment 3 bases; nucleotides outside the gene matches: 10. The CDR3 DNA reads TGCAGCGTTTTTAAAGAAACTAGCGGGGGTACAGATACGCAGTATTTT. Residues: CSVFKETSGGTDTQYF.

The chain joins TRBV2 to TRBJ1-3; D unclear. Per germline, CDR1 SNHLY and CDR2 FYNNEI. This CDR3 has 13 residues. V lost 5 bases, J lost 1 base, and 6 bases lay in between. The CDR3 spells CASSLVSGNTIYF. For the CDR3, the DNA is TGTGCCAGCAGTCTCGTATCTGGAAACACCATATATTTT.

The chain employs TRBV18 and TRBJ2-5; possible D gene TRBD1, 5 bases. Trimming shortened V by 2 bases and J by 5 bases, and 9 bases separated the two germline ends. The CDR3 length is 13 residues. Germline lookup yields CDR1 KGHSH and CDR2 LQKENI. This CDR3 is CASSPGAMETQYF. CDR3 in DNA: TGTGCCAGCTCACCAGGGGCGATGGAGACCCAGTACTTC.

The chain couples TRBV5-1 to TRBJ1-2, with TRBD1 identical over 9 bases. Germline CDR1 SGHRS, CDR2 YFSETQ. V gave up 3 bases and J gave up 0 bases; unmatched junction bases: 9. CDR3 length equals 17 residues. CDR3 nucleotide sequence: TGCGCCAGCAGCTCTGGACAGGGGCGGCTAACTAACTATGGCTACACCTTC. Protein: CASSSGQGRLTNYGYTF.

The chain carries TRBV30 and TRBJ2-2, with D tentatively TRBD1 (6 bases). Trimming left V 2 bases short and J 6 bases short, with 10 bases between. The CDR3 loop spans 13 amino acids. CDR1 and CDR2 from the germline V gene are GTSNPN and SVGIG (reference sequence). CDR3 bases: TGTGCCTGGAGTTCACAGGGATCCGGGGAGCTGTTTTTT. It encodes CAWSSQGSGELFF.

The CDR3 nucleotides read TGTGCCAGCAGGACCACAGGGGACGAGCAGTACTTC. It translates to CASRTTGDEQYF. The V gene is TRBV27, the J gene TRBJ2-7; the match to TRBD1 covers 7 bases. Germline V lookup: CDR1 MNHEY, CDR2 SMNVEV (reference sequence). The CDR3 extends over 12 amino acids. J lost 5 bases, V lost 6 bases, and 4 bases had no gene match.

This clone has only a few counts. This chain joins TRBV2 and TRBJ1-5, with 10 bases aligning to TRBD1. This CDR3 is built from 14 residues. Germline V gene data show CDR1 as SNHLY and CDR2 as FYNNEI. J lost 5 bases, V lost 6 bases, and 4 bases had no gene match. The CDR3 sequence is CASSRDRGDQPQHF. The CDR3 DNA is TGTGCCAGCAGCAGGGACAGGGGCGATCAGCCCCAGCATTTT. The variable domain in full, completed from reference TRBV2 and TRBJ1-5, reads EPEVTQTPSHQVTQMGQEVILRCVPISNHLYFYWYRQILGQKVEFLVSFYNNEISEKSEIFDDQFSVERPDGSNFTLKIRSTKLEDSAMYFCASSRDRGDQPQHFGDGTRLSIL.

The chain joins TRBV11-3 to TRBJ1-3, with D possibly being TRBD1 (6 bases). Between the trimmed V and J ends, which lost 4 bases and 8 bases, there was a span of 15 bases. The CDR3 runs 14 residues. The V gene's germline CDR1 is SGHNT and CDR2 YENEEA. The CDR3 protein is CASSSLTGWDTIYF. The CDR3 nucleotides read TGTGCCAGCAGCTCCTTGACAGGATGGGACACCATATATTTT.

The rearrangement uses TRBV27 and TRBJ1-1; D is possibly TRBD1 (5 bases). The germline V gene encodes CDR1 MNHEY and CDR2 SMNVEV (reference sequence). The CDR3 has 12 residues. Trimming took off 3 bases at V and 6 bases at J, with 8 bases between the two ends. The CDR3 DNA sequence: TGTGCCAGCAGTTTCCCGGGGGCTGAAGCTTTCTTT. This sequence encodes CASSFPGAEAFF.

This chain uses TRBV6-1 with TRBJ2-5; 7 nucleotides agree with TRBD1. The CDR3 extends over 13 amino acids. Germline CDR1 is MNHNS and CDR2 is SASEGT. The V gene end was trimmed by 3 bases and the J gene end by 2 bases; junction bases not matched to a gene: 0. CDR3 nucleotide sequence: TGTGCCAGCAGTGAGGGACAGCAAGAGACCCAGTACTTC. Its translation: CASSEGQQETQYF.

This clone turned up a few times. The V call is TRBV19, the J call TRBJ1-5; tentative D call: TRBD1 (5 bases). CDR3 size: 17 residues. The V gene lost 0 bases and the J gene lost 6 bases, with 18 bases spanning the gap. The germline V gene has CDR1 LNHDA and CDR2 SQIVND (reference sequence). The CDR3 nucleotides read TGTGCCAGTAGTATAGATTACCTCAGGGCCTCCCTTCAGCCCCAGCATTTT. Its translation: CASSIDYLRASLQPQHF.

The chain links TRBV19 to TRBJ1-5; 12 bases fit TRBD1. Germline V gene lookup returns CDR1 LNHDA and CDR2 SQIVND (reference sequence). This CDR3 is 16 amino acids long. V shed 9 bases and J 1 base; nucleotides not matched to a gene: 7. CDR3 coding DNA: TGTGCCAGCACCGGGACAGGGGGCAGGAGCAATCAGCCCCAGCATTTT. Amino acid sequence: CASTGTGGRSNQPQHF. The whole variable domain, remainder taken from reference TRBV19 and TRBJ1-5, is DGGITQSPKYLFRKEGQNVTLSCEQNLNHDAMYWYRQDPGQGLRLIYYSQIVNDFQKGDIAEGYSVSREKKESFPLTVTSAQKNPTAFYLCASTGTGGRSNQPQHFGDGTRLSIL.

The rearrangement links TRBV7-8 to TRBJ1-1, with 9 bases that match TRBD1. Germline CDR1 and CDR2: SGHVS and FQNEAQ. The CDR3 totals 21 residues. The V segment lost 3 bases and the J segment 4 bases; nucleotides outside the gene matches: 24. CDR3 in amino acids: CASSLGPGTGIGLYRATEAFF. The CDR3 coding sequence is TGTGCCAGCAGCTTGGGTCCCGGGACAGGGATCGGCCTCTATCGGGCCACTGAAGCTTTCTTT.

The chain is built from TRBV5-5 and TRBJ1-1; tentatively, D is TRBD1 (6 bases). Between the trimmed V and J ends, which lost 4 bases and 5 bases, there was a span of 18 bases. The CDR3 contains 15 residues. Germline CDR1 and CDR2: SGHKS and YYEKEE (reference sequence). CDR3 sequence: CASSRNRADRTEAFF. The CDR3 bases are TGTGCCAGCAGCCGCAACAGGGCGGACAGAACTGAAGCTTTCTTT.

J is TRBJ2-3 and V is TRBV7-2, with a weak D call TRBD2 (6 bases). With 4 bases removed from V and 0 bases from J, the gap between germline ends came to 14 bases. Germline CDR1 SGHTA, CDR2 FQGNSA. This CDR3 has 16 amino acids. The chain's CDR3 is CASSSPGGASTDTQYF. As DNA, the CDR3 is TGTGCCAGCAGCTCCCCGGGCGGGGCTAGCACAGATACGCAGTATTTT.

The chain combines TRBV7-6 with TRBJ2-1; the match to TRBD2 covers 10 bases. CDR3 length: 16 amino acids. Germline V lookup: CDR1 SGHVS, CDR2 FNYEAQ. V was clipped by 5 bases and J by 4 bases; unmatched bases: 8. CDR3 in amino acids: CASSGGRTSGYNEQFF. The CDR3 bases are TGTGCCAGCAGCGGCGGTAGGACTAGCGGTTACAATGAGCAGTTCTTC.